This entry lists 10 T cell receptor beta chains sequenced from one sample in a study of T cells expressing NK-cell markers. TCRdb re-called the 5' RACE reads, yielding one record per CDR3 amino acid sequence without DNA. The clone table shows 350,000 to 450,000 distinct CDR3 sequences, with the ten largest holding roughly 5.2%. The material sequenced was blood T cells: a sorted CD56 or NKG2C T cell subset, CD4+ or CD8+ T cells, or bulk PBMC T cells (not recorded which). These receptors were collected from a man between 18 and 69 years old in good health.

The rearrangement uses TRBV7-2 and TRBJ2-2. In germline, CDR1 is SGHTA, CDR2 FQGNSA. The CDR3 is 14 residues long. The CDR3 loop is CASSLELKRGELFF.

The chain links TRBV11-1 to TRBJ2-5; there is no DNA to check the TCRdb D call of TRBD2. The CDR3 is 18 residues long. The V gene's germline CDR1 is SGHAT and CDR2 FQDESV (reference sequence). CDR3 amino acids: CASSLSLGRAGDQETQYF.

The chain recombines TRBV7-8 with TRBJ1-1. This CDR3 has 14 residues. CDR1 and CDR2 from the germline V gene are SGHVS and FQNEAQ. The CDR3 region is CASSAGGGNTEAFF.

This sequence joins TRBV3-1 and TRBJ1-1. This CDR3 contains 15 residues. Germline CDR1 is LGHDT and CDR2 is YNNKEL (reference sequence). The CDR3 is CASSQVGRMATEAFF.

This CDR3 is CSAVLMGTGELFF. V and J are TRBV20-1 and TRBJ2-2. Germline V gene lookup returns CDR1 DFQATT and CDR2 SNEGSKA (reference sequence). The CDR3 runs 13 residues.

The J gene is TRBJ2-2, the V gene TRBV15; the TCRdb D gene call, TRBD1, has no DNA to confirm it. This CDR3 contains 16 residues. CDR1 and CDR2 (germline): LNHNV, YYDKDF (reference sequence). The CDR3 protein is CATSRGQGRFPGELFF. Supplemented by reference TRBV15 and TRBJ2-2, the full variable domain reads DAMVIQNPRYQVTQFGKPVTLSCSQTLNHNVMYWYQQKSSQAPKLLFHYYDKDFNNEADTPDNFQSRRPNTSFCFLDIRSPGLGDTAMYLCATSRGQGRFPGELFFGEGSRLTVL.

The chain recombines TRBV6-1 with TRBJ2-3; there is no DNA to check the TCRdb D call of TRBD1. In germline, CDR1 is MNHNS, CDR2 SASEGT. The CDR3 has 14 amino acids. CDR3 sequence: CASRTGIGPDTQYF.

This rearrangement joins TRBV9 to TRBJ2-1; TCRdb indicates TRBD2, and absent DNA this call remains unverified. The CDR3 consists of 16 residues. CDR1 and CDR2 (germline): SGDLS, YYNGEE. The chain's CDR3 is CASSVGASQYYNEQFF.

The V gene is TRBV30, the J gene TRBJ1-1; absent DNA, TCRdb's TRBD1 call cannot be checked. Germline V lookup: CDR1 GTSNPN, CDR2 SVGIG (reference sequence). The CDR3 is 14 residues long. The CDR3 sequence: CAWTLDRGNTEAFF.

The rearrangement links TRBV5-5 to TRBJ2-1; with no DNA, the TCRdb D assignment of TRBD1 cannot be verified. Germline-derived CDR1 and CDR2 are SGHKS and YYEKEE (reference sequence). The CDR3 is 17 amino acids. The CDR3 protein is CASSYRSSAPPDNEQFF.